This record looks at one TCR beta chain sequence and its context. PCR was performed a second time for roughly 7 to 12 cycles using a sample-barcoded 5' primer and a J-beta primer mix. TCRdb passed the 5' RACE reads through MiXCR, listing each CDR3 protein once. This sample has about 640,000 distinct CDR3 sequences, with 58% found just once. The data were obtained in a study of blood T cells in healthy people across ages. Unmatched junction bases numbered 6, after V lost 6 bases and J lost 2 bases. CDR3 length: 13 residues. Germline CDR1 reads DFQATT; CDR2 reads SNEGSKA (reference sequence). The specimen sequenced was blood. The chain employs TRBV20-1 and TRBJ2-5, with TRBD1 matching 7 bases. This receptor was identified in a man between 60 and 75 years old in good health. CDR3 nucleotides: TGCAGTGCCCTAACAGGGGTACAAGAGACCCAGTACTTC. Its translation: CSALTGVQETQYF.